The source of this TCR beta chain is a study of control samples from healthy donors and cancer patients. TCRdb's table, derived via immunoSEQ multiplex PCR, lists solely in-frame clones and lacks some. The data contain 98,000 or so clones, roughly 90% of them singletons. The V and J ends lost 4 bases and 7 bases, in that order; junction bases with no gene match: 5. Germline V gene lookup returns CDR1 SEHNR and CDR2 FQNEAQ (reference sequence). The CDR3 spans 14 residues. Sequencing input: blood. The rearrangement joins TRBV7-9 to TRBJ1-5, with 9 bases that match TRBD1. This receptor was identified in an older woman in good health. The CDR3 region is CASSSGQGRQPQHF. The CDR3 nucleotides are TGTGCCAGCAGCTCGGGACAGGGTCGACAGCCCCAGCATTTT.